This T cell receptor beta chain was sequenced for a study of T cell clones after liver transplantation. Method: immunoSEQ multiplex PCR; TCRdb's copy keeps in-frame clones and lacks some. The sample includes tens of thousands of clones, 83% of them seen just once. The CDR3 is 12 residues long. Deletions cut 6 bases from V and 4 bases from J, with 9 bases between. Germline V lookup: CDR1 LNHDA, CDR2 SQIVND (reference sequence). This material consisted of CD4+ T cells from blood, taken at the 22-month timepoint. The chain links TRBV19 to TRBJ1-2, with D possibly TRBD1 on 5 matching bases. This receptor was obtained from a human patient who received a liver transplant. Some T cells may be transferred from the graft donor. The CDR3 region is CASREGLYGYTF. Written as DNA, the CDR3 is TGTGCCAGTAGAGAGGGGCTCTATGGCTACACCTTC.